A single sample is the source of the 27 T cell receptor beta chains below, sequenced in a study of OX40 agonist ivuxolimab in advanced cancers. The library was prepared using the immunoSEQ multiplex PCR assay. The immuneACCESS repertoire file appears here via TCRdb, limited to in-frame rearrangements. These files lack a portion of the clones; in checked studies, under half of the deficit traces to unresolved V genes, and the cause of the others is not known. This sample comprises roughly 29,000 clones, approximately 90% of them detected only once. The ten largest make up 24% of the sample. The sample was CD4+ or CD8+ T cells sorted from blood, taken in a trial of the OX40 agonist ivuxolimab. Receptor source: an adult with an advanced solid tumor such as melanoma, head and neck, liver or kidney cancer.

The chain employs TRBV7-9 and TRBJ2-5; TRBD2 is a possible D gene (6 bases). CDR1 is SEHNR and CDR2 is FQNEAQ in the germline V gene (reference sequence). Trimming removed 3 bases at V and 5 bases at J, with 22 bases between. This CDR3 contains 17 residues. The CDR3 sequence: CASSFDSGEINRETQYF. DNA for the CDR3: TGTGCCAGCAGCTTTGACTCGGGAGAGATCAATAGGGAGACCCAGTACTTC. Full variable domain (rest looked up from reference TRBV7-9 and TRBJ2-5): DTGVSQNPRHKITKRGQNVTFRCDPISEHNRLYWYRQTLGQGPEFLTYFQNEAQLEKSRLLSDRFSAERPKGSFSTLEIQRTEQGDSAMYLCASSFDSGEINRETQYFGPGTRLLVL.

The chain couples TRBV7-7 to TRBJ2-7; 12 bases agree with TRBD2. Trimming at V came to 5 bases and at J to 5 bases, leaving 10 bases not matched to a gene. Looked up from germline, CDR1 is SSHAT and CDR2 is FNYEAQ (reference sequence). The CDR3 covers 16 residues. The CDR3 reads CASSLRLAGEIDEQYF. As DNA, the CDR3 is TGTGCCAGCAGCCTAAGACTAGCGGGAGAAATTGACGAGCAGTACTTC.

The CDR3 DNA sequence: TGTGCCAGCAGTTACTCGGGCAATGAGCAGTTCTTC. Protein product: CASSYSGNEQFF. The J gene is TRBJ2-1, the V gene TRBV6-5; D remains unclear. There are 12 residues in the CDR3. Trimming removed 0 bases from V and 6 bases from J, with 3 bases in between. Germline CDR1 reads MNHEY; CDR2 reads SVGAGI.

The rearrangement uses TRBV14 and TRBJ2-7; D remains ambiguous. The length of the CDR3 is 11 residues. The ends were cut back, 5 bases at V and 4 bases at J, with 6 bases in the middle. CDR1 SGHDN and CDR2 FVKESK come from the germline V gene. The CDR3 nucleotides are TGTGCCAGCAGCGTTGGATACGAGCAGTACTTC. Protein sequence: CASSVGYEQYF.

CDR3 sequence reads: CASSVDPTNNEQFF. CDR3 in DNA: TGTGCCAGCAGCGTAGATCCGACCAACAATGAGCAGTTCTTC. This chain connects TRBV9 to TRBJ2-1, with D unclear. The germline gives CDR1 SGDLS, CDR2 YYNGEE. Trimming cost V 0 bases and J 5 bases, with 9 bases left between them. This CDR3 is 14 amino acids long.

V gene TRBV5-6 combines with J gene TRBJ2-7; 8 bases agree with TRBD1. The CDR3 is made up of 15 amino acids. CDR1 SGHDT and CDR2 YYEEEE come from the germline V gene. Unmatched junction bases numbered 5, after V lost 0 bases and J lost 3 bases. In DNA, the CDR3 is TGTGCCAGCAGCTTGGGGTGGACAGGGCTCTACGAGCAGTACTTC. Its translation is CASSLGWTGLYEQYF.

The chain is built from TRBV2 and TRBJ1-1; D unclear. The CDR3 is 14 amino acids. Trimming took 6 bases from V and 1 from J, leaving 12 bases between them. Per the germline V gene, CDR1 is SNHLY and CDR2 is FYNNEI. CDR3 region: CASSLSSENTEAFF. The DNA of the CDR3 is TGTGCCAGCAGCTTAAGTTCAGAGAACACTGAAGCTTTCTTT.

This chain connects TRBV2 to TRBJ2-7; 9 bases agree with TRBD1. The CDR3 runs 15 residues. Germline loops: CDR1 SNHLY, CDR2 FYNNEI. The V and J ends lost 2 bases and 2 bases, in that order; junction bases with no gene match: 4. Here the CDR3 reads CASSEWDRDPYEQYF. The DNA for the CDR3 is TGTGCCAGCAGTGAATGGGACAGGGATCCCTACGAGCAGTACTTC.

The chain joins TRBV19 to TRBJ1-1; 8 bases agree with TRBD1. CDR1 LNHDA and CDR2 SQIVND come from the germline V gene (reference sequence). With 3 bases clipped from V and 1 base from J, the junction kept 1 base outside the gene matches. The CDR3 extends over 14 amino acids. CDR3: CASSMDRANTEAFF. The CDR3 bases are TGTGCCAGTAGTATGGACAGGGCGAACACTGAAGCTTTCTTT.

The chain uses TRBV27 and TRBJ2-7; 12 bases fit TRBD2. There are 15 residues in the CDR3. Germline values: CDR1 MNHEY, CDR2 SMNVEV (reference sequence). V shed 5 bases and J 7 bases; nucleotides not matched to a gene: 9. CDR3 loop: CASSPGLAGLFEQYF. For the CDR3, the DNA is TGTGCCAGCAGTCCCGGACTAGCGGGATTGTTTGAGCAGTACTTC.

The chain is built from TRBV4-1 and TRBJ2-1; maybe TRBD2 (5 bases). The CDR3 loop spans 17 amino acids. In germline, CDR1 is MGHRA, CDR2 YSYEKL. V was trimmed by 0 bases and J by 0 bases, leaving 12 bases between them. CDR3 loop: CASSQEGSGISYNEQFF. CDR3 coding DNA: TGCGCCAGCAGCCAAGAGGGGAGCGGAATCTCCTACAATGAGCAGTTCTTC.

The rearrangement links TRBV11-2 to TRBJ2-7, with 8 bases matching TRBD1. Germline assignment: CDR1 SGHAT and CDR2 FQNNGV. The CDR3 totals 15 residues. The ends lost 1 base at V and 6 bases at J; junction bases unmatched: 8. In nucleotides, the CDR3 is TGTGCCAGCAGCTTAGCGGGGACAGGAGCCGGCGAGCAGTACTTC. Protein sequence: CASSLAGTGAGEQYF.

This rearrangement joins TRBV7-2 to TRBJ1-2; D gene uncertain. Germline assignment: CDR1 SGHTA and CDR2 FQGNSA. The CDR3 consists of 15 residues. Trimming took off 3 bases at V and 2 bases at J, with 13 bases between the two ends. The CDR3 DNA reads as TGTGCCAGCAGCTTTACCCCCCCCGGAAACTATGGCTACACCTTC. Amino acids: CASSFTPPGNYGYTF.

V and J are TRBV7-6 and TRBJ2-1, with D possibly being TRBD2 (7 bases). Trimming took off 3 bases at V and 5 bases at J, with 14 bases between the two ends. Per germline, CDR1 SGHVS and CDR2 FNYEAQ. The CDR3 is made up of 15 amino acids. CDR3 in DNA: TGTGCCAGCAGCTTGGGGGGGGGCGGCCACAATGAGCAGTTCTTC. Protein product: CASSLGGGGHNEQFF.

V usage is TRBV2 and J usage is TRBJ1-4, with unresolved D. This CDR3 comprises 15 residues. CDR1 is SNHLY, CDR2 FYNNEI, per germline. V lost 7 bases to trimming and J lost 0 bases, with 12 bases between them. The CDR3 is CASTDGRATNEKLFF. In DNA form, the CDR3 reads TGTGCCAGCACGGATGGACGGGCAACTAATGAAAAACTGTTTTTT.

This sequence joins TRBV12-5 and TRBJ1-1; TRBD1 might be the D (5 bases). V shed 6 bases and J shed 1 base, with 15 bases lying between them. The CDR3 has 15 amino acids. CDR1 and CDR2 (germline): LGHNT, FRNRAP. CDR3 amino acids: CASGQTQTGNTEAFF. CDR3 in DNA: TGTGCTAGTGGGCAGACTCAAACAGGGAACACTGAAGCTTTCTTT.

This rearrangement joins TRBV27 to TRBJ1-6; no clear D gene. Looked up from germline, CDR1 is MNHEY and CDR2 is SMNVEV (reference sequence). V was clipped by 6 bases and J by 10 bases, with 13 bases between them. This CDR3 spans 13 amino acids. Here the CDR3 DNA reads TGTGCCAGCAGCTCGAGGGTTGGGTCACCCCTCCACTTT. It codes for CASSSRVGSPLHF.

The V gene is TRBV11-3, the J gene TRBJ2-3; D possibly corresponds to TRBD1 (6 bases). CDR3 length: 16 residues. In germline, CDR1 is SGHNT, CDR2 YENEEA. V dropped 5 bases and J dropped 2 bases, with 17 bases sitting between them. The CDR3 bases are TGTGCCAGCAGCCCCCATGGCAGGACAGACACAGATACGCAGTATTTT. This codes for CASSPHGRTDTDTQYF.

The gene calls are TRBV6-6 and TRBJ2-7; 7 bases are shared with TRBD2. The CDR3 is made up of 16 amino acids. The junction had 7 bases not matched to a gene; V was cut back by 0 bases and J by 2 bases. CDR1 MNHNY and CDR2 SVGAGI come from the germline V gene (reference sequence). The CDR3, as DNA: TGTGCCAGCAGTTACTCGGCTAGCGGCACAACCTACGAGCAGTACTTC. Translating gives CASSYSASGTTYEQYF.

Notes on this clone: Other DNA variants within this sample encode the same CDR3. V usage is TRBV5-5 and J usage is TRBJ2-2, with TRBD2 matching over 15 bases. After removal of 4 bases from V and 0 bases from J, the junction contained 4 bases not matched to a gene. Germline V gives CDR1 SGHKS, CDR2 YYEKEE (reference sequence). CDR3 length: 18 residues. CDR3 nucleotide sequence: TGTGCCAGCAGCCTAGGACTAGCGGGAGGGCCGAACACCGGGGAGCTGTTTTTT. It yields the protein CASSLGLAGGPNTGELFF.

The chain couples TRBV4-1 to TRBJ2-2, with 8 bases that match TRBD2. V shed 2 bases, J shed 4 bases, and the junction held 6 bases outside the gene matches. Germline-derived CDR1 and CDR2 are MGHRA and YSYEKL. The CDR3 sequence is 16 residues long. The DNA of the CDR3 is TGCGCCAGCAGCCAAACAGGGACTAGTCGCACCGGGGAGCTGTTTTTT. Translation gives CASSQTGTSRTGELFF.

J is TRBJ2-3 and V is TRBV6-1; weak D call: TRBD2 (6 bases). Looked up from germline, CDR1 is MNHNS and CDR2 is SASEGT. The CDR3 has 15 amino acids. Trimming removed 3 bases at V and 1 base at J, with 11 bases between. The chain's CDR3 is CASSEFWGGTDTQYF. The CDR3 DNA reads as TGTGCCAGCAGTGAGTTTTGGGGGGGCACAGATACGCAGTATTTT.

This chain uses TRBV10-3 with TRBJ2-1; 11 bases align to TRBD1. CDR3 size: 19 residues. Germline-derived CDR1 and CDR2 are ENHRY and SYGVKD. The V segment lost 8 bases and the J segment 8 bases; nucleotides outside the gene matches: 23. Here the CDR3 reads CAIFAGQGEHWNRLDEQFF. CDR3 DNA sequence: TGTGCCATCTTCGCGGGACAGGGGGAACACTGGAACCGACTCGATGAGCAGTTCTTC.

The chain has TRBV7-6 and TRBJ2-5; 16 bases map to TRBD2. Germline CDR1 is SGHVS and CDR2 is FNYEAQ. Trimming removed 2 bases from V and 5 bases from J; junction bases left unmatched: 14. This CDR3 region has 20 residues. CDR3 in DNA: TGTGCCAGCAGCTTAACTCCGGGACTAGCGGGAGGGCCCTCTTGGGAGACCCAGTACTTC. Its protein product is CASSLTPGLAGGPSWETQYF.

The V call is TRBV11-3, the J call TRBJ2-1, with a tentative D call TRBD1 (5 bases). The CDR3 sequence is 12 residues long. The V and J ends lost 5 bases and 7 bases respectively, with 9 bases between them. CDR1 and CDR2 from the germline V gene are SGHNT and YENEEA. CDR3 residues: CASSPNRNEQFF. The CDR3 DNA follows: TGTGCCAGCAGCCCAAACAGGAATGAGCAGTTCTTC.

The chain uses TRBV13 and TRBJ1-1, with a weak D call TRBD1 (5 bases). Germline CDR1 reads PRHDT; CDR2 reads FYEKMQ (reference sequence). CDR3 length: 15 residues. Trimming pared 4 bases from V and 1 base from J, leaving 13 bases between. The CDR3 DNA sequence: TGTGCCAGCAGCTCCGGGGCCCACACGAACACTGAAGCTTTCTTT. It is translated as CASSSGAHTNTEAFF.

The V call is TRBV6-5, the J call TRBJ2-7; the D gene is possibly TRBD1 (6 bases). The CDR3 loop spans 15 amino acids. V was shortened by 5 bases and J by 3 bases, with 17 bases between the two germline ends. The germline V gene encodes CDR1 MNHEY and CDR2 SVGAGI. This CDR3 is CASSPYRKQGYEQYF. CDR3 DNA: TGTGCCAGCAGTCCCTACCGGAAACAGGGCTACGAGCAGTACTTC.